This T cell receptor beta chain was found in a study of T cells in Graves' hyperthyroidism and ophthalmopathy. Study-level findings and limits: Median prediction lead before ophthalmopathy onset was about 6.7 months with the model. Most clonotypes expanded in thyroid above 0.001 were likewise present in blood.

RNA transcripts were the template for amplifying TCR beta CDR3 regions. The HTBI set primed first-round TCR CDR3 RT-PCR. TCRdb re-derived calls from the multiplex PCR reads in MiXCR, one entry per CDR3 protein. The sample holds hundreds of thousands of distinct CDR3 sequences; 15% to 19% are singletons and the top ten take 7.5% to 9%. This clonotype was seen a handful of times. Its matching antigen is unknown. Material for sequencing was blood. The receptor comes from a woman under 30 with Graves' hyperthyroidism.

The CDR3 region has the DNA TGTGCCAGCAGTGAAGCGACAGGGTGGGACAATCAGCCCCAGCATTTT. Protein sequence: CASSEATGWDNQPQHF. V and J are TRBV6-1 and TRBJ1-5; 7 positions match TRBD1. V shed 0 bases, J shed 3 bases, and the junction held 5 bases outside the gene matches. The CDR3 is 16 residues long. From germline, CDR1 is MNHNS and CDR2 SASEGT.